The 10 T cell receptor beta chains below were found in one sample sequenced in a study of blood T cell repertoires in COVID-19. Clones were sequenced by immunoSEQ multiplex PCR, and TCRdb holds only the in-frame ones, with some missing. The table has 90,000 to 100,000 clones, 80% to 85% seen once; the top ten hold less than 2%. The specimen sequenced was peripheral blood. These receptors originate from a man between 65 and 85 years old with active or convalescent COVID-19.

The CDR3 bases are TGTGCCAGCAGTGAAGGTGGGACAGCCAAGCATATGGGCTACACCTTC. Translated, it gives CASSEGGTAKHMGYTF. This chain uses TRBV6-1 with TRBJ1-2; 7 bases are shared with TRBD1. This CDR3 is built from 16 residues. Trimming removed 1 base from V and 8 bases from J; junction bases left unmatched: 13. In germline, CDR1 is MNHNS, CDR2 SASEGT.

The CDR3 here is CASSGTGEIQPQHF. CDR3 nucleotides: TGTGCCAGCAGTGGGACAGGGGAAATTCAGCCCCAGCATTTT. The genes are TRBV2 and TRBJ1-5; 9 bases agree with TRBD1. Trimming at V came to 4 bases and at J to 6 bases, leaving 4 bases not matched to a gene. CDR3 size: 14 residues. CDR1 SNHLY and CDR2 FYNNEI come from the germline V gene.

The chain combines TRBV4-1 with TRBJ2-2, with 7 nucleotides matching TRBD1. V was clipped by 0 bases and J by 6 bases; unmatched bases: 10. Germline V CDR1 and CDR2: MGHRA, YSYEKL. This CDR3 comprises 17 residues. CDR3 bases: TGCGCCAGCAGCCAAGACGGGCCCGAGACAGGGCCCGGGGAGCTGTTTTTT. Protein product: CASSQDGPETGPGELFF.

In DNA form, the CDR3 reads TGTGCCAGCACATACGGGGGGGCCGTTGTGGCTGGAAACACCATATATTTT. This translates into CASTYGGAVVAGNTIYF. The chain employs TRBV28 and TRBJ1-3; a weak D match, TRBD1 (6 bases). The V and J ends lost 7 bases and 2 bases respectively, with 21 bases between them. Germline V gene sequence: CDR1 MDHEN, CDR2 SYDVKM. The CDR3 is 17 amino acids.

The rearrangement uses TRBV21-1 and TRBJ1-3; the D call in the table, TRBD1, was not verified against the DNA. TRBV21-1 has pseudogene status. CDR3 length: 18 amino acids. The CDR3 loop reads CASSKVPPLNRVGNTIYF. For the CDR3, the DNA is TGTGCCAGCAGCAAAGTTCCCCCCCTAAACAGGGTTGGAAACACCATATATTTT.

The V call is TRBV6-6, the J call TRBJ2-3; D ambiguous. This CDR3 has 12 residues. Germline V gives CDR1 MNHNY, CDR2 SVGAGI (reference sequence). The V gene lost 10 bases and the J gene lost 0 bases, with 8 bases spanning the gap. The CDR3 bases are TGTGCCACCGCTACTAGCACAGATACGCAGTATTTT. This translates into CATATSTDTQYF.

The chain joins TRBV15 to TRBJ2-2, with 8 nucleotides matching TRBD1. Trimming at V came to 1 base and at J to 4 bases, leaving 5 bases not matched to a gene. CDR1 and CDR2 (germline): LNHNV, YYDKDF (reference sequence). This CDR3 has 16 residues. The CDR3 sequence: CATSRGIQGGTGELFF. The DNA of the CDR3 is TGTGCCACCAGCAGAGGGATACAGGGGGGCACCGGGGAGCTGTTTTTT. The whole variable domain, filled in from reference TRBV15 and TRBJ2-2, reads DAMVIQNPRYQVTQFGKPVTLSCSQTLNHNVMYWYQQKSSQAPKLLFHYYDKDFNNEADTPDNFQSRRPNTSFCFLDIRSPGLGDTAMYLCATSRGIQGGTGELFFGEGSRLTVL.

The chain uses TRBV2 and TRBJ2-1, with D tentatively TRBD1 (5 bases). Germline lookup yields CDR1 SNHLY and CDR2 FYNNEI. CDR3 size: 14 residues. Trimming pared 8 bases from V and 5 bases from J, leaving 16 bases between. CDR3 DNA: TGTGCCAGCCAACAGGCTAGTAATCACAATGAGCAGTTCTTC. It yields the protein CASQQASNHNEQFF.

The rearrangement uses TRBV5-4 and TRBJ2-2; D possibly corresponds to TRBD2 (6 bases). The CDR3 consists of 15 residues. V was trimmed by 0 bases and J by 0 bases, leaving 6 bases between them. Germline V gene lookup returns CDR1 SGHNT and CDR2 YYREEE (reference sequence). The DNA of the CDR3 is TGTGCCAGCAGCTTGGGGGGGGCGAACACCGGGGAGCTGTTTTTT. Amino acid sequence: CASSLGGANTGELFF.

The chain links TRBV9 to TRBJ2-5, with D possibly being TRBD1 (6 bases). V was cut by 3 bases and J by 1 base, with 10 bases left in between. CDR1 SGDLS and CDR2 YYNGEE come from the germline V gene. The CDR3 loop spans 14 amino acids. CDR3: CASSATGFQETQYF. CDR3 DNA sequence: TGTGCCAGCAGCGCGACAGGCTTCCAAGAGACCCAGTACTTC.